This TCR beta chain came from a study of blood T cell repertoires in COVID-19. Study in general: The samples span acute and convalescent COVID-19 from the United States, Italy and Spain. In each case, the material was cDNA or gDNA derived from T cells, B-cell-depleted T cells, or PBMCs.

Authors' analysis steps: Amplified reference gene primers provided the basis for estimating nucleated cell counts. Profiling relied on immunoSEQ multiplex PCR, and the TCRdb table lists in-frame clones only, not all of them. V and J calls and clone size are those listed in that table; D and trimming were worked out from the DNA. In the table there are about 56,000 clones, roughly nine tenths of which are singletons. The CDR3 covers 15 residues. V lost 6 bases to trimming and J lost 9 bases; unmatched junction nucleotides: 12. Germline lookup yields CDR1 MNHEY and CDR2 SVGAGI. The sequence was collected from a human donor in a cohort sampled during active COVID-19. Specimen: peripheral blood. The chain links TRBV6-5 to TRBJ2-1, with 9 positions matching TRBD1. DNA for the CDR3: TGTGCCAGCAGCCCGGGACAGGGTGTTCGAGCTGAGCAGTTCTTC. It yields the protein CASSPGQGVRAEQFF.